One and the same sample provided the 32 T cell receptor beta chains below, sequenced in a study of technical replicates of blood from several donors. Method: immunoSEQ multiplex PCR; TCRdb's copy keeps in-frame clones and lacks some. The sample carries roughly 80,000 clones, approximately 93% recorded once. The sequencing input was T cells isolated from PBMCs. These TCRs come from a human donor in good health.

J is TRBJ1-3 and V is TRBV15; D not resolved. Germline V gene data show CDR1 as LNHNV and CDR2 as YYDKDF (reference sequence). There are 16 residues in the CDR3. Trimming removed 0 bases at V and 4 bases at J, with 13 bases between. CDR3 in amino acids: CATSRDAREVGNTIYF. The CDR3 bases are TGTGCCACCAGCAGAGATGCGAGGGAGGTAGGAAACACCATATATTTT.

The chain is built from TRBV2 and TRBJ1-5; no reliable D call. The germline V gene encodes CDR1 SNHLY and CDR2 FYNNEI. V was clipped by 8 bases and J by 9 bases, with 11 bases between them. The CDR3 extends over 11 amino acids. The CDR3 loop reads CASGEERPQHF. CDR3 nucleotide sequence: TGTGCCAGCGGGGAGGAGCGGCCCCAGCATTTT.

The chain links TRBV5-4 to TRBJ2-7; 8 bases match TRBD1. Germline CDR1 SGHNT, CDR2 YYREEE (reference sequence). V shed 0 bases and J 6 bases; nucleotides not matched to a gene: 17. The CDR3 extends over 18 amino acids. CDR3 bases: TGTGCCAGCAGCTTGGGACAGGGGAGACCCCCAAGGGCCTCCGAGCAGTACTTC. Its protein is CASSLGQGRPPRASEQYF.

This chain uses TRBV29-1 with TRBJ2-7; D remains unclear. CDR1 and CDR2 from the germline V gene are SQVTM and ANQGSEA. V lost 0 bases and J lost 0, with 15 bases in between. CDR3 size: 16 residues. CDR3 region: CSVEDLRGLSSYEQYF. The DNA for the CDR3 is TGCAGCGTTGAAGATCTTCGCGGCCTGAGCTCCTACGAGCAGTACTTC.

The sample holds one count of this clone. This chain uses TRBV6-6 with TRBJ1-2; 7 nucleotides align to TRBD1. Germline CDR1 and CDR2: MNHNY and SVGAGI (reference sequence). Trimming cost V 8 bases and J 8 bases; bases outside gene matches: 11. There are 13 residues in the CDR3. This CDR3 is CASSDRVLEGYTF. In DNA form, the CDR3 reads TGTGCCAGCTCAGACAGGGTGTTAGAGGGCTACACCTTC.

The chain carries TRBV28 and TRBJ1-3; 8 nucleotides match TRBD1. The CDR3 consists of 16 residues. With 5 bases clipped from V and 4 bases from J, the junction kept 10 bases outside the gene matches. Germline V gene lookup returns CDR1 MDHEN and CDR2 SYDVKM. The CDR3 is CASSTPGGGGGNTIYF. The CDR3 nucleotides are TGTGCCAGCAGTACCCCAGGGGGCGGTGGCGGAAACACCATATATTTT.

The V and J genes are TRBV30 and TRBJ1-2; tentatively, D is TRBD1 (5 bases). CDR3 length: 13 amino acids. Per germline, CDR1 GTSNPN and CDR2 SVGIG (reference sequence). V was pared by 0 bases and J by 6 bases, with 11 bases between. The CDR3 reads CAWSVGGSDGYTF. CDR3 sequence (DNA): TGTGCCTGGAGTGTTGGGGGGTCCGATGGCTACACCTTC.

V gene TRBV19 combines with J gene TRBJ1-5; D is unresolved. The CDR3 contains 16 residues. The germline V and J ends were trimmed by 7 bases and 0 bases, with 16 bases remaining between them. Germline CDR1 and CDR2: LNHDA and SQIVND (reference sequence). CDR3: CASTLQDTRSNQPQHF. The CDR3 nucleotides are TGTGCCAGTACCCTTCAGGATACTCGTAGCAATCAGCCCCAGCATTTT.

Details on this clone: Other DNA sequences from this sample encode an identical CDR3 as well. This chain links TRBV29-1 with TRBJ2-1; possible D gene TRBD1, 5 bases. Germline V gene lookup returns CDR1 SQVTM and CDR2 ANQGSEA. V shed 3 bases and J shed 0 bases, with 9 bases lying between them. The CDR3 is 14 amino acids. The CDR3 spells CSVEQGSSYNEQFF. CDR3 bases: TGCAGCGTTGAGCAGGGAAGCTCCTACAATGAGCAGTTCTTC.

J is TRBJ2-7 and V is TRBV30; D is unresolved. Germline V CDR1 and CDR2: GTSNPN, SVGIG (reference sequence). The germline V and J ends were trimmed by 2 bases and 7 bases, with 12 bases remaining between them. This CDR3 contains 12 residues. DNA of the CDR3: TGTGCCTGGAGTCCCCAGGTGGGTGAGCAGTACTTC. This sequence encodes CAWSPQVGEQYF.

This clone was counted once. The rearrangement links TRBV28 to TRBJ1-2; D call uncertain. The CDR3 length is 13 residues. CDR1 is MDHEN and CDR2 is SYDVKM in the germline V gene. Trimming shortened V by 6 bases and J by 2 bases, and 10 bases separated the two germline ends. CDR3 amino acids: CASSTGSNYGYTF. The CDR3 DNA reads as TGTGCCAGCAGCACGGGTTCAAACTATGGCTACACCTTC.

This clone was seen a single time. The CDR3 here is CASSLLTGGGNQPQHF. CDR3 in DNA: TGTGCCAGCAGTTTATTAACAGGGGGCGGCAATCAGCCCCAGCATTTT. The rearrangement joins TRBV28 to TRBJ1-5; 9 bases line up with TRBD1. Germline lookup yields CDR1 MDHEN and CDR2 SYDVKM. Trimming cost V 1 base and J 2 bases; bases outside gene matches: 3. The CDR3 is 16 amino acids.

CDR3 sequence reads: CASSPWTTRTYEQYF. DNA of the CDR3: TGTGCCAGCAGCCCATGGACTACGAGGACCTACGAGCAGTACTTC. The V and J genes are TRBV5-4 and TRBJ2-7, with D possibly matching TRBD2 (6 bases). Germline loops: CDR1 SGHNT, CDR2 YYREEE (reference sequence). The CDR3 extends over 15 amino acids. With 4 bases removed from V and 2 bases from J, the gap between germline ends came to 16 bases.

The chain couples TRBV10-1 to TRBJ2-5; a possible D gene is TRBD1 (6 bases). CDR1 and CDR2 (germline): WNHNN, SYGVQD (reference sequence). V shed 6 bases and J shed 4 bases, with 12 bases lying between them. This CDR3 is built from 13 residues. The CDR3 nucleotides read TGCGCCAGCAGGGAGACAGGAGCAGAGACCCAGTACTTC. Translation gives CASRETGAETQYF.

This rearrangement joins TRBV4-3 to TRBJ2-2; 9 nucleotides align to TRBD2. The germline CDR1 and CDR2 sequences are LGHNA and YSLEER. This CDR3 is built from 17 residues. Trimming at V came to 2 bases and at J to 3 bases, leaving 7 bases not matched to a gene. The CDR3 DNA reads as TGCGCCAGCAGCCAACACTGGACTAGCGAGGACACCGGGGAGCTGTTTTTT. Translating it yields CASSQHWTSEDTGELFF.

The rearrangement joins TRBV5-1 to TRBJ2-3; TRBD1 might be the D (6 bases). Looked up from germline, CDR1 is SGHRS and CDR2 is YFSETQ. The V end was cut by 4 bases, the J end by 8 bases, with 17 bases between. This CDR3 contains 14 residues. The CDR3 spells CASSQQGSEVTQYF. CDR3 bases: TGCGCCAGCAGCCAACAGGGTTCGGAAGTTACGCAGTATTTT.

This chain uses TRBV5-6 with TRBJ1-2, with D perhaps matching TRBD1 (5 bases). V lost 4 bases and J lost 4, with 8 bases in between. Germline values: CDR1 SGHDT, CDR2 YYEEEE. The CDR3 consists of 12 residues. The CDR3 loop reads CASSQDSYGYTF. The CDR3 DNA is TGTGCCAGCAGCCAAGACAGCTATGGCTACACCTTC.

The chain recombines TRBV14 with TRBJ2-7; D remains unclear. V lost 2 bases, J lost 2 bases, and 7 bases lay in between. The CDR3 extends over 13 amino acids. Germline CDR1 reads SGHDN; CDR2 reads FVKESK. This chain's CDR3 is CASSQLVTYEQYF. The CDR3 DNA reads TGTGCCAGCAGCCAACTTGTTACCTACGAGCAGTACTTC.

The genes are TRBV6-6 and TRBJ2-7; TRBD2 is a possible D gene (5 bases). CDR3 length: 12 amino acids. Trimming took 4 bases from V and 6 from J, leaving 10 bases between them. Germline V gene lookup returns CDR1 MNHNY and CDR2 SVGAGI (reference sequence). CDR3 sequence: CASSSEGSEQYF. The CDR3 nucleotides are TGTGCCAGCAGTTCCGAGGGATCCGAGCAGTACTTC.

The chain links TRBV9 to TRBJ2-7; 10 positions match TRBD1. V shed 3 bases, J shed 0 bases, and the junction held 15 bases outside the gene matches. Germline values: CDR1 SGDLS, CDR2 YYNGEE. The CDR3 covers 19 residues. The CDR3 DNA reads TGTGCCAGCAGCGCCTCCGGGACAGGGGCGGGAGGAAGCTCCTACGAGCAGTACTTC. Translated, it gives CASSASGTGAGGSSYEQYF. The variable domain in full, with the rest retrieved from reference TRBV9 and TRBJ2-7, is DSGVTQTPKHLITATGQRVTLRCSPRSGDLSVYWYQQSLDQGLQFLIQYYNGEERAKGNILERFSAQQFPDLHSELNLSSLELGDSALYFCASSASGTGAGGSSYEQYFGPGTRLTVT.

A few counts support this clone. The V call is TRBV7-8, the J call TRBJ2-7; TRBD2 matches 13 bases. CDR3 length equals 15 residues. V dropped 5 bases and J dropped 5; count of bases not matched to a gene: 6. Germline V lookup: CDR1 SGHVS, CDR2 FQNEAQ. DNA of the CDR3: TGTGCCAGCAGCCCACGGGGGACTAGCGGGAACGAGCAGTACTTC. As protein: CASSPRGTSGNEQYF.

The rearrangement links TRBV5-1 to TRBJ2-7; maybe TRBD1 (6 bases). Deletions cut 4 bases from V and 1 base from J, with 21 bases between. Looked up from germline, CDR1 is SGHRS and CDR2 is YFSETQ. The CDR3 is made up of 17 amino acids. The CDR3, as DNA: TGCGCCAGCAGCCAAGCTTCTAGGGACAAATTTTCCTACGAGCAGTACTTC. Translation: CASSQASRDKFSYEQYF.

The V and J genes are TRBV7-3 and TRBJ2-1; TRBD2 agrees at 14 bases. V shed 4 bases, J shed 13 bases, and the junction held 6 bases outside the gene matches. CDR1 and CDR2 from the germline V gene are SGHTA and FQGTGA. This CDR3 region has 14 residues. The CDR3 sequence is CASSSGTSGRVQFF. In nucleotides, the CDR3 is TGTGCCAGCAGCTCTGGGACTAGCGGGAGAGTTCAGTTCTTC. The whole variable domain, filled in from reference TRBV7-3 and TRBJ2-1, reads GAGVSQTPSNKVTEKGKYVELRCDPISGHTALYWYRQSLGQGPEFLIYFQGTGAADDSGLPNDRFFAVRPEGSVSTLKIQRTERGDSAVYLCASSSGTSGRVQFFGPGTRLTVL.

The rearrangement links TRBV7-3 to TRBJ2-7; tentative D call: TRBD1 (6 bases). V lost 2 bases and J 5 bases, leaving 7 bases between the germline ends. The CDR3 runs 12 residues. From germline, CDR1 is SGHTA and CDR2 FQGTGA. Written as DNA, the CDR3 is TGTGCCAGCAGCTTAGAGGGGGACGAGCAGTACTTC. Translated: CASSLEGDEQYF.

J is TRBJ2-1 and V is TRBV6-5; 10 positions match TRBD2. The V segment lost 7 bases and the J segment 4 bases; nucleotides outside the gene matches: 4. The CDR3 covers 14 residues. Per the germline V gene, CDR1 is MNHEY and CDR2 is SVGAGI. CDR3 region: CASTRAGGYNEQFF. CDR3 in DNA: TGTGCCAGCACCCGAGCGGGAGGGTACAATGAGCAGTTCTTC.

This rearrangement joins TRBV19 to TRBJ1-4; 8 bases are shared with TRBD1. Germline V lookup: CDR1 LNHDA, CDR2 SQIVND (reference sequence). V was pared by 7 bases and J by 7 bases, with 11 bases of the junction left unmatched. The CDR3 has 15 residues. For the CDR3, the DNA is TGTGCCAGTAAGGCTTCTACAGGGGGGGTTGAAAAACTGTTTTTT. This sequence encodes CASKASTGGVEKLFF. Full variable domain (outside the CDR3, taken from reference TRBV19 and TRBJ1-4): DGGITQSPKYLFRKEGQNVTLSCEQNLNHDAMYWYRQDPGQGLRLIYYSQIVNDFQKGDIAEGYSVSREKKESFPLTVTSAQKNPTAFYLCASKASTGGVEKLFFGSGTQLSVL.

CDR3 amino acids: CASSSLPGQGRNEQFF. The CDR3 bases are TGTGCCAGCAGCTCCCTACCGGGACAGGGTAGGAATGAGCAGTTCTTC. This chain joins TRBV7-2 and TRBJ2-1; the match to TRBD1 covers 9 bases. The CDR3 runs to 16 residues. V gave up 4 bases and J gave up 7 bases; unmatched junction bases: 11. Germline V gene sequence: CDR1 SGHTA, CDR2 FQGNSA.

V gene TRBV6-5 combines with J gene TRBJ2-3, with 7 bases aligning to TRBD2. Germline V CDR1 and CDR2: MNHEY, SVGAGI. This CDR3 has 14 amino acids. The V segment lost 5 bases and the J segment 6 bases; nucleotides outside the gene matches: 8. CDR3 amino acids: CASSLQRERDTQYF. DNA for the CDR3: TGTGCCAGCAGTCTCCAGCGGGAACGGGATACGCAGTATTTT.

The chain carries TRBV30 and TRBJ2-1; 11 nucleotides line up with TRBD2. In germline, CDR1 is GTSNPN, CDR2 SVGIG (reference sequence). The CDR3 runs to 15 residues. V lost 2 bases to trimming and J lost 7 bases; unmatched junction nucleotides: 7. In nucleotides, the CDR3 is TGTGCCTGGAGTCTGAATTTAGCGGGAGGGAATGAGCAGTTCTTC. This codes for CAWSLNLAGGNEQFF.

The rearrangement joins TRBV6-1 to TRBJ2-3, with 11 positions matching TRBD2. The CDR3 has 17 amino acids. The germline V gene has CDR1 MNHNS and CDR2 SASEGT. The J segment lost 0 bases and the V segment lost 4 bases, leaving 6 bases of the junction unmatched. The CDR3 loop reads CASSARVAGGSTDTQYF. The CDR3 DNA is TGTGCCAGCAGTGCCCGGGTAGCGGGAGGGAGCACAGATACGCAGTATTTT.

V usage is TRBV4-1 and J usage is TRBJ1-4; 7 bases line up with TRBD1. The CDR3 is 16 residues long. Trimming cost V 3 bases and J 6 bases; bases outside gene matches: 10. Germline V lookup: CDR1 MGHRA, CDR2 YSYEKL. The chain's CDR3 is CASSHNSRDRYEKLFF. In DNA form, the CDR3 reads TGCGCCAGCAGCCATAATTCCCGGGACAGATATGAAAAACTGTTTTTT.

The chain carries TRBV6-1 and TRBJ1-5, with 9 bases lining up with TRBD1. The CDR3 contains 15 residues. J was trimmed by 7 bases and V by 8 bases; bases with no gene match: 12. Germline V lookup: CDR1 MNHNS, CDR2 SASEGT. This chain's CDR3 is CASAPTGTGSQPQHF. The CDR3 bases are TGTGCCAGCGCACCCACGGGGACAGGGTCGCAGCCCCAGCATTTT.